This T cell receptor beta chain was obtained from a study of control samples from healthy donors and cancer patients. The CDR3 is 17 residues long. Germline CDR1 is LGHNA and CDR2 is YSLEER. Trimming shortened V by 0 bases and J by 0 bases, and 9 bases separated the two germline ends. The protocol was immunoSEQ multiplex PCR, while the TCRdb copy is restricted to in-frame clones and leaves out a portion. Of about 180,000 clones listed, 90% are singletons. The receptor comes from a woman between 45 and 60 years old in good health. The specimen sequenced was blood. This rearrangement joins TRBV4-3 to TRBJ1-6; D remains ambiguous. CDR3 bases: TGCGCCAGCAGCCAAGATGGGGAGAGCTCCTATAATTCACCCCTCCACTTT. Its protein product is CASSQDGESSYNSPLHF.